These 4 T cell receptor beta chains originate from one sample sequenced in a study of blood T cell repertoires in COVID-19 (dated by TCRdb to about 2020). Library preparation was by the immunoSEQ multiplex PCR assay. As stored in TCRdb, this immuneACCESS dataset retains in-frame rearrangements with V and J assigned. A fraction of the clones does not appear; measured against another copy, unresolved V genes explain less than half of the discrepancy, and the remainder lacks a known reason. For this sample there are fewer than 500,000 clones; roughly 88% appear just once. Roughly 0.97% of the sample goes to the ten largest clones. Material for sequencing was PBMCs or T cells enriched from blood (not recorded which). These receptors were obtained from a woman aged 30 to 39 with acute COVID-19.

The genes are TRBV27 and TRBJ1-5, with unresolved D. The CDR3 contains 18 residues. V was cut by 6 bases and J by 1 base, with 22 bases left in between. Germline V gene sequence: CDR1 MNHEY, CDR2 SMNVEV (reference sequence). The CDR3 is CASRPCWGETRSNQPQHF. The CDR3 nucleotides read TGTGCCAGCAGACCTTGTTGGGGAGAGACTCGGAGCAATCAGCCCCAGCATTTT.

V is TRBV7-2 and J is TRBJ1-1; 10 bases align to TRBD1. This CDR3 comprises 14 residues. J gave up 4 bases and V 6 bases, and 5 bases lay outside the gene matches. Germline assignment: CDR1 SGHTA and CDR2 FQGNSA. The CDR3 DNA is TGTGCCAGCAGTATGGGACAGGGGAGCACTGAAGCTTTCTTT. It translates to CASSMGQGSTEAFF.

CDR3 DNA sequence: TGTGCCAGCAGCTTAAAACAGATCGGCAAGGATGGCTACACCTTC. Translating it yields CASSLKQIGKDGYTF. The chain links TRBV7-3 to TRBJ1-2; D unclear. V lost 1 base and J 6 bases, leaving 15 bases between the germline ends. Germline CDR1 SGHTA, CDR2 FQGTGA. The CDR3 sequence is 15 residues long.

In this sample, this clone turned up once. J is TRBJ1-1 and V is TRBV10-2; no clear D. The germline gives CDR1 WSHSY, CDR2 SAAADI. Trimming removed 2 bases at V and 1 base at J, with 11 bases between. The CDR3 is 15 residues long. For the CDR3, the DNA is TGCGCCAGCAGTGAGGCCCCGTTGAGGAACACTGAAGCTTTCTTT. This encodes CASSEAPLRNTEAFF.